The rows below give T cell receptor beta chains drawn from one sample of a study of OX40 agonist ivuxolimab in advanced cancers. TCRdb's table, derived via immunoSEQ multiplex PCR, lists solely in-frame clones and lacks some. The sample has approximately 49,000 clones; approximately 84% are singletons. The starting material was CD4+ or CD8+ T cells sorted from blood, obtained in a trial of the OX40 agonist ivuxolimab. Receptors originate from an adult with an advanced solid tumor such as melanoma, head and neck, liver or kidney cancer. Each CDR3 is given with its conserved first and last residue. The order of the fields is J gene, CDR3 length, V gene, clone size, D gene, CDR3 DNA, CDR3 protein. D genes are given only for firm matches. Not every row has a clone size; where given, it reads once, few, many or a size class.

TRBJ2-5	14	TRBV5-1	once	-	TGCGCCAGCAGCTCCGGGACCGATAGAGAGACCCAGTACTTC	CASSSGTDRETQYF
TRBJ2-7	14	TRBV9	-	-	TGTGCCAGCAGCGTAGAGGTAGCTGTAGGCGAGCAGTACTTC	CASSVEVAVGEQYF
TRBJ2-7	13	TRBV7-3	-	-	TGTGCCAGCAGCCCACAGCTAGCGTACGAGCAGTACTTC	CASSPQLAYEQYF
TRBJ2-3	15	TRBV5-6	-	-	TGTGCCAGCAGCTTGGGGGTCCCCACCACAGATACGCAGTATTTT	CASSLGVPTTDTQYF
TRBJ2-3	15	TRBV29-1	-	TRBD2	TGCAGCGTCGACCCCCGCGGGGGAAACACAGATACGCAGTATTTT	CSVDPRGGNTDTQYF
TRBJ2-1	16	TRBV7-3	-	TRBD2	TGTGCCAGCAGCCCCTACGCGGGGGGCCCCTACAATGAGCAGTTCTTC	CASSPYAGGPYNEQFF
TRBJ1-6	16	TRBV7-9	-	-	TGTGCCAGCAGCTTAGATGGGAGGGGATTTCGTTCACCCCTCCACTTT	CASSLDGRGFRSPLHF
TRBJ2-2	15	TRBV4-3	-	TRBD2	TGCGCCAGCAGCCCTCTAGCGGGAGATGCCGGGGAGCTGTTTTTT	CASSPLAGDAGELFF
TRBJ1-6	13	TRBV19	few	-	TGTGCCAGTACCCCAGTGGCTGGGTCACCCCTCCACTTT	CASTPVAGSPLHF
TRBJ1-5	14	TRBV5-1	once	TRBD1	TGCGCCAGCAGCTCGACAGGGCGGGATCAGCCCCAGCATTTT	CASSSTGRDQPQHF
TRBJ2-2	16	TRBV7-9	-	-	TGTGCCAGCAGCTTAGTTGTTATTACGAACACCGGGGAGCTGTTTTTT	CASSLVVITNTGELFF
TRBJ2-7	16	TRBV27	-	TRBD2	TGTGCCAGCAGTTTACGGTTACTAGCGGGAAACTACGAGCAGTACTTC	CASSLRLLAGNYEQYF
TRBJ1-5	15	TRBV6-5	-	TRBD1	TGTGCCAGCAGTTTTACAGGGGGAAGCAATCAGCCCCAGCATTTT	CASSFTGGSNQPQHF
TRBJ2-7	15	TRBV6-5	-	-	TGTGCCAGCAGTTCCAGACAGGTGGACTCCTACGAGCAGTACTTC	CASSSRQVDSYEQYF